The clone carrying this T cell receptor (beta chain) was observed a handful of times. This record comes from a study of response to subunit inactivated influenza vaccine. V lost 2 bases and J 4 bases, leaving 14 bases between the germline ends. From germline, CDR1 is MGHRA and CDR2 YSYEKL. The CDR3 is 16 residues long. TCRdb independently ran MiXCR on the RT-PCR reads; one entry per CDR3 protein. The table has 490,000 or so distinct CDR3 sequences, approximately 7.1% seen once; the top ten hold 10% to 15%. The material was PBMCs from blood, obtained around 25 months after vaccination. The source is a man in his fifties or sixties who received an inactivated influenza vaccine. This rearrangement joins TRBV4-1 to TRBJ2-2; possible D gene TRBD1, 5 bases. The CDR3 is CASSQRGDSGTGELFF. In DNA form, the CDR3 reads TGCGCCAGCAGCCAAAGGGGCGACTCTGGCACCGGGGAGCTGTTTTTT.